This TCR beta chain was captured by sequencing in a study of graft-versus-host responses after intestinal transplantation. Germline V gene lookup returns CDR1 MNHEY and CDR2 SVGAGI. V lost 7 bases, J lost 0 bases, and 13 bases lay in between. This CDR3 has 15 amino acids. The protocol was immunoSEQ multiplex PCR, while the TCRdb copy is restricted to in-frame clones and leaves out a portion. The profile shows about 130,000 clones, about 93% of them singletons. Turning to this clone: Its antigen is as yet unknown.

The sequence was collected from a human donor who received an intestinal transplant. This specimen was unstimulated CD4+ T cells sorted from spleen or lymph node cells, taken before intestinal transplant. The V call is TRBV6-5, the J call TRBJ1-5; D unresolved. DNA of the CDR3: TGTGCCAGCAACGAACAGATTTATAGCAATCAGCCCCAGCATTTT. Translated: CASNEQIYSNQPQHF.